These 6 T cell receptor beta chains share one sample of origin, sequenced in a study of T-cell memory formation after mild COVID-19. TCRdb redid the calling of the 5' RACE reads with MiXCR, one entry per CDR3 protein. The table has approximately 490,000 distinct CDR3 sequences, about 20% seen once. Sequenced input: PBMCs or a T cell subset sorted from them (not recorded which). Receptors were obtained from an adult woman who had mild COVID-19 (a few samples of this study predate the infection). Cell type and time point are not known.

The rearrangement uses TRBV4-2 and TRBJ2-5; D might be TRBD2 (5 bases). There are 16 residues in the CDR3. Germline V gene lookup returns CDR1 LGHNA and CDR2 YNFKEQ. V dropped 3 bases and J dropped 6 bases, with 20 bases sitting between them. CDR3 sequence (DNA): TGTGCCAGCAGCCAGGGGTCGAGCGGCGGTATAAAGACCCAGTACTTC. Protein product: CASSQGSSGGIKTQYF.

This rearrangement joins TRBV7-8 to TRBJ2-1, with 11 bases matching TRBD2. Germline trimming cut 3 bases from V and 9 bases from J; bases unmatched to any gene: 7. The CDR3 is made up of 15 amino acids. CDR1 is SGHVS and CDR2 is FQNEAQ in the germline V gene. The CDR3 here is CASSLGLADVAEQFF. DNA of the CDR3: TGTGCCAGCAGCTTGGGACTAGCGGACGTCGCTGAGCAGTTCTTC.

This clonotype has only a few counts. V usage is TRBV12-3 or TRBV12-4 and J usage is TRBJ1-3, with TRBD1 matching over 7 bases. The CDR3 extends over 19 amino acids. The J segment lost 0 bases and the V segment lost 6 bases, leaving 17 bases of the junction unmatched. CDR3 protein: CASSSQIGTAESSGNTIYF. DNA for the CDR3: TGTGCCAGCAGCTCACAGATCGGGACAGCCGAGAGCTCTGGAAACACCATATATTTT.

V gene TRBV28 combines with J gene TRBJ2-7; D gene ambiguous. CDR3 length equals 11 residues. Per germline, CDR1 MDHEN and CDR2 SYDVKM. Trimming shortened V by 5 bases and J by 6 bases, and 8 bases separated the two germline ends. CDR3 amino acids: CASSLPAEQYF. In nucleotides, the CDR3 is TGTGCCAGCAGTCTCCCGGCCGAGCAGTACTTC.

This clonotype came up a few times. The chain employs TRBV20-1 and TRBJ2-7; 11 bases align to TRBD2. Germline lookup yields CDR1 DFQATT and CDR2 SNEGSKA (reference sequence). There are 17 residues in the CDR3. The V segment lost 1 base and the J segment 4 bases; nucleotides outside the gene matches: 12. The CDR3 coding sequence is TGCAGTGCTAGAGGCGTGACTAGCGGGGCGTCCCCATACGAGCAGTACTTC. Protein sequence: CSARGVTSGASPYEQYF.

The rearrangement joins TRBV30 to TRBJ2-3; 8 nucleotides align to TRBD2. V lost 5 bases, J lost 4 bases, and 2 bases stayed unmatched. CDR3 length equals 12 residues. Germline-derived CDR1 and CDR2 are GTSNPN and SVGIG (reference sequence). The CDR3 loop is CAWGSGADTQYF. Here the CDR3 DNA reads TGTGCCTGGGGTAGCGGGGCAGATACGCAGTATTTT.